The following is a TCR beta chain sequence with its context. This sample is part of a study of blood T cell repertoires in COVID-19. The germline V gene encodes CDR1 MDHEN and CDR2 SYDVKM. The length of the CDR3 is 13 residues. The ends lost 6 bases at V and 7 bases at J; junction bases unmatched: 5. Within the 2 weeks before study entry, each person in the exposed group met a COVID-19 case. TCRdb keeps only in-frame clones here, not all; method: immunoSEQ multiplex PCR. Of around 250,000 clones detected, roughly 90% appear once; the ten largest clones hold around 2.8%. V and J are TRBV28 and TRBJ2-2; 7 nucleotides match TRBD1. The sequenced material came from PBMCs or T cells enriched from blood (not recorded which). The sequence came from a man between 35 and 55 years old who had been exposed to COVID-19. In nucleotides, the CDR3 is TGTGCCAGCAGCTCGACAGGGCGCGGGGAGCTGTTTTTT. Translating it yields CASSSTGRGELFF.